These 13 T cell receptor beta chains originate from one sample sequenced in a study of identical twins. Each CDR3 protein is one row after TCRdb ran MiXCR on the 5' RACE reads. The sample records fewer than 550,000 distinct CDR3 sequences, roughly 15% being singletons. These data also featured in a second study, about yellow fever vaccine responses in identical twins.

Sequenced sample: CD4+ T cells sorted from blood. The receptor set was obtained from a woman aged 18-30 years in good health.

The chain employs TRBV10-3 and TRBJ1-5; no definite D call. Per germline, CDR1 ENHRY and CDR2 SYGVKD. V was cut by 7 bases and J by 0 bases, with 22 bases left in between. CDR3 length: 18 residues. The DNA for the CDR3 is TGTGCCATCACCACGGACCGGACGGGAGACTATAGCAATCAGCCCCAGCATTTT. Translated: CAITTDRTGDYSNQPQHF.

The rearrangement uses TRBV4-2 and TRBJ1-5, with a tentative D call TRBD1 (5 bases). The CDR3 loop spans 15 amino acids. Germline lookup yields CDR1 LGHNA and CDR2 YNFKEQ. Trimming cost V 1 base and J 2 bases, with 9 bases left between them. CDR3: CASSQVTDGNQPQHF. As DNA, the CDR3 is TGTGCCAGCAGCCAAGTGACAGACGGCAATCAGCCCCAGCATTTT.

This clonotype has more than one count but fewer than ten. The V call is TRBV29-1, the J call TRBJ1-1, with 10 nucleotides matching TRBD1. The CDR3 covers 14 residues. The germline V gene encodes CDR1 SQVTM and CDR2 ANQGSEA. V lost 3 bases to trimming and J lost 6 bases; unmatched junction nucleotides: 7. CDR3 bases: TGCAGCGTTGACCCGGGACAGGGGATCTCTGAAGCTTTCTTT. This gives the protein CSVDPGQGISEAFF.

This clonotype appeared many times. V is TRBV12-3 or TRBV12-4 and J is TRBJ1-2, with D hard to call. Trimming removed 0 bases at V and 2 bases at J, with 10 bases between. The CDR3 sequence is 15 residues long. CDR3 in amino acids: CASSLAGKENYGYTF. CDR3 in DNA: TGTGCCAGCAGTTTAGCAGGGAAGGAGAACTATGGCTACACCTTC.

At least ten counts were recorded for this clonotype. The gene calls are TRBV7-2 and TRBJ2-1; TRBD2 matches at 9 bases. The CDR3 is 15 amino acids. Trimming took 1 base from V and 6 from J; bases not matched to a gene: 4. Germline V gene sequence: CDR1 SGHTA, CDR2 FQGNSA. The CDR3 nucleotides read TGTGCCAGCAGCTTAGTAGCGGGAGCTGGCAATGAGCAGTTCTTC. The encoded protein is CASSLVAGAGNEQFF.

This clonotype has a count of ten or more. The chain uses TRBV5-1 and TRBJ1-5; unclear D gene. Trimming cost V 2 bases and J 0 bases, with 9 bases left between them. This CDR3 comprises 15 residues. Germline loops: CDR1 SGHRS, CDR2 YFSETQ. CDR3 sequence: CASSLRGDSNQPQHF. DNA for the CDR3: TGCGCCAGCAGCTTACGGGGAGATAGCAATCAGCCCCAGCATTTT. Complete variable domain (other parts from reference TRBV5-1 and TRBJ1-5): KAGVTQTPRYLIKTRGQQVTLSCSPISGHRSVSWYQQTPGQGLQFLFEYFSETQRNKGNFPGRFSGRQFSNSRSEMNVSTLELGDSALYLCASSLRGDSNQPQHFGDGTRLSIL.

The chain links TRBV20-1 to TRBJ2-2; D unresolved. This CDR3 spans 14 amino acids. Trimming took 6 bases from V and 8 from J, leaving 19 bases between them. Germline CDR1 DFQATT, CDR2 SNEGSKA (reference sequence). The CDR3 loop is CSASGARASGELFF. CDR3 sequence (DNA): TGCAGTGCGTCCGGCGCCAGAGCTTCTGGGGAGCTGTTTTTT.

CDR3 region: CASSQRGRGRDTQYF. In DNA, the CDR3 is TGTGCCAGCAGCCAAAGGGGGCGGGGGAGGGATACGCAGTATTTT. The chain has TRBV27 and TRBJ2-3, with D perhaps assigned TRBD1 or TRBD2 (7 bases each). The CDR3 has 15 residues. Germline lookup yields CDR1 MNHEY and CDR2 SMNVEV (reference sequence). The germline V and J ends were trimmed by 6 bases and 6 bases, with 19 bases remaining between them.

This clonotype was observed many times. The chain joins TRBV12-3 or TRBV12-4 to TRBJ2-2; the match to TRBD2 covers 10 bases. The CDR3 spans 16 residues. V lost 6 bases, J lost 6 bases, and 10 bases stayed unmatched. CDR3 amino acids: CASRHLSSGGAGELFF. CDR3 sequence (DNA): TGTGCCAGCAGACACCTTTCGAGCGGGGGGGCCGGGGAGCTGTTTTTT.

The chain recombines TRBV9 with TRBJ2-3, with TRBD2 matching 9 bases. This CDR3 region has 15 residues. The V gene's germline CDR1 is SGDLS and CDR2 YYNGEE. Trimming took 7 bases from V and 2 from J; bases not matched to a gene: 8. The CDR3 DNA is TGTGCCAGCGGGGGCGGCGGGGGGGCCACAGATACGCAGTATTTT. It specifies CASGGGGGATDTQYF. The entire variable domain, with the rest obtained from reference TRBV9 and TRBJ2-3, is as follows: DSGVTQTPKHLITATGQRVTLRCSPRSGDLSVYWYQQSLDQGLQFLIQYYNGEERAKGNILERFSAQQFPDLHSELNLSSLELGDSALYFCASGGGGGATDTQYFGPGTRLTVL.

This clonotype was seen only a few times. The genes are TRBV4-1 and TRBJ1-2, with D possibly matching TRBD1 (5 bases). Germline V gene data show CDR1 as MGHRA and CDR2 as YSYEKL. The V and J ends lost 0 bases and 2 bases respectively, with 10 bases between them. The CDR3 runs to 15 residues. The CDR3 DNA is TGCGCCAGCAGCCAAGATCAGGGCGCGAACTATGGCTACACCTTC. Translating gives CASSQDQGANYGYTF.

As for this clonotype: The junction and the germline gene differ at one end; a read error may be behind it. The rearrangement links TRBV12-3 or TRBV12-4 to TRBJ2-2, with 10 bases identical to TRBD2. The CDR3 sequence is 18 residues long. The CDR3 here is CTSSPTRLAGSNTGELFF. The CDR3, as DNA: TGTACCAGCAGTCCCACGAGACTAGCGGGTTCGAACACCGGGGAGCTGTTTTTT.

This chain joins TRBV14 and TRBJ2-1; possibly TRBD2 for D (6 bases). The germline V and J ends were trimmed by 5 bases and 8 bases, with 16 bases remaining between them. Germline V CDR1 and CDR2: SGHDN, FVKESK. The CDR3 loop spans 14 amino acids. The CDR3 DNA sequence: TGTGCCAGCAGCACCCAACTAGCTACCTATGAGCAGTTCTTC. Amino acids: CASSTQLATYEQFF. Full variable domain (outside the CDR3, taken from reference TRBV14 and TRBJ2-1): EAGVTQFPSHSVIEKGQTVTLRCDPISGHDNLYWYRRVMGKEIKFLLHFVKESKQDESGMPNNRFLAERTGGTYSTLKVQPAELEDSGVYFCASSTQLATYEQFFGPGTRLTVL.